This T cell receptor beta chain was sequenced for a study of shared clonotypes between healthy human individuals. About the study: Used for every donor were three CD4 naive, three CD4 memory, two CD8 naive and one CD8 memory plate. Study outcomes and limitations: With a few donors compared, 4% to 5% of naive CD4 clonotypes were shared.

Remarks on this clone: Its antigen is undetermined.

The assay was immunoSEQ multiplex PCR, and TCRdb's table has in-frame clones only and misses some. Of roughly 76,000 clones in the sample, about 64% were seen once. Germline lookup yields CDR1 MNHNS and CDR2 SASEGT. V was clipped by 1 base and J by 3 bases, with 13 bases between them. The CDR3 consists of 16 residues. The clonotype comes from a man younger than 40 in good health. V usage is TRBV6-1 and J usage is TRBJ2-4; a weak D match, TRBD2 (6 bases). Sequencing was done on a sample of memory CD8+ T cells sorted from blood. Subset: CD45RO+ cells pooled with CCR7-negative TemRA cells. CDR3 sequence: CASSEVFGGSKNIQYF. The CDR3 DNA reads as TGTGCCAGCAGTGAAGTGTTCGGGGGTAGCAAAAACATTCAGTACTTC.